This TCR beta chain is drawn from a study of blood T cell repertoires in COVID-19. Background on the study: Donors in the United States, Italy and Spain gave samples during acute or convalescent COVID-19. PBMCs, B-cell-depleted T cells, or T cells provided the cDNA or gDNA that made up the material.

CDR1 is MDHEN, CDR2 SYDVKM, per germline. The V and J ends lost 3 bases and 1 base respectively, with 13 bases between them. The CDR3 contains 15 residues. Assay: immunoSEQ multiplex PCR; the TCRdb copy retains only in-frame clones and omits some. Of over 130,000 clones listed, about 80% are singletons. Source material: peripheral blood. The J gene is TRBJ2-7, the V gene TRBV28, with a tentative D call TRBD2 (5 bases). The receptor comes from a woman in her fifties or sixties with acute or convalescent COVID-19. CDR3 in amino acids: CASSFEGARSYEQYF. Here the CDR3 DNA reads TGTGCCAGCAGTTTCGAGGGCGCCCGGTCCTACGAGCAGTACTTC.